These 8 T cell receptor beta chains were sequenced from one sample in a study of CD8 T cells in Susac syndrome. RNA was extracted with the RNeasy kit, and a quantity of roughly 0.45 to 1 ug was reverse transcribed using random hexamers. TCRdb used MiXCR to reprocess the immunoSEQ multiplex PCR reads, holding one entry per CDR3 protein. Found here are about 290,000 distinct CDR3 sequences, 89% of them singletons; the top ten hold about 0.17%. The sample taken for sequencing was CD8+ T cells from PBMCs. Every receptor here comes from a human donor with multiple sclerosis.

The chain links TRBV3-1 to TRBJ2-7, with a tentative D call TRBD1 (8 bases). The CDR3 runs 14 residues. V lost 4 bases, J lost 5 bases, and 15 bases lay in between. The germline V gene has CDR1 LGHDT and CDR2 YNNKEL (reference sequence). The CDR3 DNA sequence: TGTGCCAGCAGCCCACGGGAGGACAGGGACGAGCAGTACTTC. This encodes CASSPREDRDEQYF.

This chain connects TRBV30 to TRBJ1-6; D is unresolved. The V gene lost 3 bases and the J gene lost 16 bases, with 13 bases spanning the gap. In germline, CDR1 is GTSNPN, CDR2 SVGIG (reference sequence). There are 11 residues in the CDR3. The CDR3: CAWSDSVPLHF. The CDR3, as DNA: TGTGCCTGGAGCGACTCCGTCCCACTCCACTTT.

The rearrangement links TRBV23-1 to TRBJ1-5, with TRBD1 matching over 8 bases. TRBV23-1 is filed as an ORF, its function uncertain. The trim removed 10 bases at V and 6 bases at J, leaving 11 bases unmatched. The CDR3 has 14 amino acids. The CDR3 nucleotides are TGCGCCAACAGAACCCGGACAGGGCGTCAGCCCCAGCATTTT. Its protein is CANRTRTGRQPQHF.

The V call is TRBV6-5, the J call TRBJ2-6; D gene unclear. V was shortened by 4 bases and J by 0 bases, with 7 bases between the two germline ends. The CDR3 has 15 residues. CDR1 MNHEY and CDR2 SVGAGI come from the germline V gene. The chain's CDR3 is CASSFYTSGANVLTF. The CDR3 nucleotides are TGTGCCAGCAGTTTTTACACCTCTGGGGCCAACGTCCTGACTTTC.

The rearrangement joins TRBV12-3 or TRBV12-4 to TRBJ2-1, with TRBD2 matching 11 bases. V was pared by 4 bases and J by 6 bases, with 8 bases of the junction left unmatched. The CDR3 has 16 amino acids. In DNA, the CDR3 is TGTGCCAGCAGTTCAACTAGCGGGGGCTCCGGCAATGAGCAGTTCTTC. Its protein product is CASSSTSGGSGNEQFF.

This chain links TRBV2 with TRBJ1-2, with 9 bases matching TRBD1. Trimming removed 0 bases from V and 2 bases from J; junction bases left unmatched: 7. Germline V gene data show CDR1 as SNHLY and CDR2 as FYNNEI. The CDR3 is 17 residues long. The CDR3 sequence is CASSEAGGGQGNYGYTF. The DNA of the CDR3 is TGTGCCAGCAGTGAAGCAGGTGGGGGACAGGGAAACTATGGCTACACCTTC.

This chain links TRBV4-3 with TRBJ2-7, with 9 bases matching TRBD1. Trimming at V came to 3 bases and at J to 4 bases, leaving 7 bases not matched to a gene. The CDR3 is 15 residues long. Germline V gives CDR1 LGHNA, CDR2 YSLEER. The DNA for the CDR3 is TGCGCCAGCAGCCACGGGACAGGGTCGTGGTACGAGCAGTACTTC. Its protein is CASSHGTGSWYEQYF.

This sequence joins TRBV28 and TRBJ2-6; weak D call: TRBD2 (5 bases). Germline lookup yields CDR1 MDHEN and CDR2 SYDVKM. The V and J ends lost 5 bases and 0 bases respectively, with 11 bases between them. The CDR3 has 16 residues. The CDR3 nucleotides are TGTGCCAGCAGTCCTACGGAGGTCTCTGGGGCCAACGTCCTGACTTTC. This gives the protein CASSPTEVSGANVLTF. The whole variable domain, filled in from reference TRBV28 and TRBJ2-6, reads DVKVTQSSRYLVKRTGEKVFLECVQDMDHENMFWYRQDPGLGLRLIYFSYDVKMKEKGDIPEGYSVSREKKERFSLILESASTNQTSMYLCASSPTEVSGANVLTFGAGSRLTVL.